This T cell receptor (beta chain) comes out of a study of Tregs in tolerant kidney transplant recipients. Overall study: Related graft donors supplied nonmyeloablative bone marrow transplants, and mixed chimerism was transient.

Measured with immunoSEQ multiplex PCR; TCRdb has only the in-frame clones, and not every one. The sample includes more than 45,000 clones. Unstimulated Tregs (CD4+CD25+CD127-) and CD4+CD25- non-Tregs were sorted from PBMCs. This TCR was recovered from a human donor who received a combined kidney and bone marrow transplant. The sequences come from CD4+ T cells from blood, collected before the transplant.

CDR3 DNA (partial): TGCGCCAGCAGCTTGGCTACAGGGGTGGACACAGATACG. As protein: CASSLATGVDTDT. The CDR3 as a whole reads CASSLATGVDTDTQYF. V gene TRBV5-1 combines with J gene TRBJ2-3; 7 nucleotides line up with TRBD1. Coverage ceases 3 residues before the CDR3 finishes, and the germline J gene fills in the end. After removal of 0 bases from V and 2 bases from J, the junction contained 6 bases not matched to a gene. The CDR3 spans 16 residues. CDR1 is SGHRS, CDR2 YFSETQ, per germline.